This TCR beta chain originates from a study of blood T cell repertoires in COVID-19. Clones were sequenced by immunoSEQ multiplex PCR, and TCRdb holds only the in-frame ones, with some missing. The sample lists a few hundred thousand clones, 86% seen once, with roughly 6.3% in the top ten. This clone was observed a single time. The source is a man aged 55 to 70 with acute or convalescent COVID-19. Sequencing was done on a sample of peripheral blood.

CDR3 in DNA: TGCGCCAGCAGTTCTGGACAGGGTTTCAAAATGAACACTGAAGCTTTCTTT. This translates into CASSSGQGFKMNTEAFF. The V and J genes are TRBV5-1 and TRBJ1-1; TRBD1 aligns across 8 bases. J was trimmed by 0 bases and V by 5 bases; bases with no gene match: 12. Germline values: CDR1 SGHRS, CDR2 YFSETQ. The CDR3 is made up of 17 amino acids.